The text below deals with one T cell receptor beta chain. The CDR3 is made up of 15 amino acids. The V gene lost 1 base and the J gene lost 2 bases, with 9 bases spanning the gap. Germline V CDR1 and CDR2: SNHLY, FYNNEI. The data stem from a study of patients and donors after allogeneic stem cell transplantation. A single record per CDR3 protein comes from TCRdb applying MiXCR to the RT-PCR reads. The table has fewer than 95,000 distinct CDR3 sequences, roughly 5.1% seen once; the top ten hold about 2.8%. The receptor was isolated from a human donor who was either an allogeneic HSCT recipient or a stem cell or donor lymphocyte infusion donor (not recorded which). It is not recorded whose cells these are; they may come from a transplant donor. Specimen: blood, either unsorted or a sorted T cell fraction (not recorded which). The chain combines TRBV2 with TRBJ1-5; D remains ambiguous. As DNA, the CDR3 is TGTGCCAGCAGTGAAGAGGGAATTGGCAATCAGCCCCAGCATTTT. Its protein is CASSEEGIGNQPQHF.